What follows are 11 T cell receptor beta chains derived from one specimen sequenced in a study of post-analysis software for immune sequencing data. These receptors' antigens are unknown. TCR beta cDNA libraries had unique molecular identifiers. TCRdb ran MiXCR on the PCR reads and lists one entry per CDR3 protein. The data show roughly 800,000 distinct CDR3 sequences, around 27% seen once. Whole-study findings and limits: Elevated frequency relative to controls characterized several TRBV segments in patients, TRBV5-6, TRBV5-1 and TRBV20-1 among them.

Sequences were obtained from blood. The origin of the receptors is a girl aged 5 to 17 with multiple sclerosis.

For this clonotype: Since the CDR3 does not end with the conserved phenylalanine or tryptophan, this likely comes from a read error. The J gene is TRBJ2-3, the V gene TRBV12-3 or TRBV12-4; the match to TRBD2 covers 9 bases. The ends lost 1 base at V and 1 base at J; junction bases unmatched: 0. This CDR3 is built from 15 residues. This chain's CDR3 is CASSLGTSGTDTQYL. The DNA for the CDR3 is TGTGCCAGCAGTTTAGGGACTAGCGGCACAGATACGCAGTATTTG.

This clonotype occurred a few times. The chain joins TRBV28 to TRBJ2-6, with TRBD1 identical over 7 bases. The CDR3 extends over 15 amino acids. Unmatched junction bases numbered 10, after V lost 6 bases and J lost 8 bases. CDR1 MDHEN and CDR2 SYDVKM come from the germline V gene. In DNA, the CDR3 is TGTGCCAGCAGAGGGGGCGGGCAGGGTTCCAACGTCCTGACTTTC. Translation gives CASRGGGQGSNVLTF.

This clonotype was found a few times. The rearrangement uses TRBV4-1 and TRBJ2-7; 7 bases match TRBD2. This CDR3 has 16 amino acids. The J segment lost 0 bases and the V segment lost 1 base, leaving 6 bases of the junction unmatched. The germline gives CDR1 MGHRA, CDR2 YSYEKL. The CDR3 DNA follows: TGCGCCAGCAGCCAAGGGCTAGCGGCGAGCTCCTACGAGCAGTACTTC. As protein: CASSQGLAASSYEQYF.

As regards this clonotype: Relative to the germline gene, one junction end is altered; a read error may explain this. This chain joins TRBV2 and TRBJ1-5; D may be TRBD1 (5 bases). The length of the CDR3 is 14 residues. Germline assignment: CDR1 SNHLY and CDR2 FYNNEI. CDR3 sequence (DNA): TGTGCCAGCAGCGAAGTCTCAGGGAATCAGCCCCAGCATTTT. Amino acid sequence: CASSEVSGNQPQHF. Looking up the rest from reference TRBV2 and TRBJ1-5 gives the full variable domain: EPEVTQTPSHQVTQMGQEVILRCVPISNHLYFYWYRQILGQKVEFLVSFYNNEISEKSEIFDDQFSVERPDGSNFTLKIRSTKLEDSAMYFCASSEVSGNQPQHFGDGTRLSIL.

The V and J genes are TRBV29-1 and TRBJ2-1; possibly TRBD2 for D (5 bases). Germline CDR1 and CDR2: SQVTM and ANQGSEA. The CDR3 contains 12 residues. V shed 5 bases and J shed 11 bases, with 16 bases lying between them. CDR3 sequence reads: CSVRREPYQQFF. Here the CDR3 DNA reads TGCAGCGTTCGACGGGAACCGTACCAGCAGTTCTTC.

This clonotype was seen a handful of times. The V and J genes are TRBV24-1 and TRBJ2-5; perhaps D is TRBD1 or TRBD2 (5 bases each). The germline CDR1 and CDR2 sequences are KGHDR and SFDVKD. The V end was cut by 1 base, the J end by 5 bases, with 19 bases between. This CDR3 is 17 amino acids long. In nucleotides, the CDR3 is TGTGCCACCAGTGATTTTTCCCTCTCCGGGGCGGGCGAGACCCAGTACTTC. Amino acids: CATSDFSLSGAGETQYF.

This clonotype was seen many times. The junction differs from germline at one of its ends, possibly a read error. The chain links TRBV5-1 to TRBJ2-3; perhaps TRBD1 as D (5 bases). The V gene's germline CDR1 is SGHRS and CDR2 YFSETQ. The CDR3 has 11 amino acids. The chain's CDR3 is CASRVTDTQYF. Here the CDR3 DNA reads TGTGCCAGCAGGGTCACAGATACGCAGTATTTT.

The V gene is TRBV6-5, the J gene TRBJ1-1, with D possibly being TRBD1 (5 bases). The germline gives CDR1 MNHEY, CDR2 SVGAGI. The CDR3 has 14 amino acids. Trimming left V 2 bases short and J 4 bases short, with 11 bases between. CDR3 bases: TGTGCCAGCAGTTACAAGGTCGGGGGCACTGAAGCTTTCTTT. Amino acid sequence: CASSYKVGGTEAFF.

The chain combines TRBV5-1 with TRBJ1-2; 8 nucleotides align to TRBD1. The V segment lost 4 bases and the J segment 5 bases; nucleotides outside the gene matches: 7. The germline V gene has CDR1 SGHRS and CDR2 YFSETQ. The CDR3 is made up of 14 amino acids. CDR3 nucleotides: TGCGCCAGCAGCGACAACAGGGGGGTATATGGCTACACCTTC. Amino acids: CASSDNRGVYGYTF.

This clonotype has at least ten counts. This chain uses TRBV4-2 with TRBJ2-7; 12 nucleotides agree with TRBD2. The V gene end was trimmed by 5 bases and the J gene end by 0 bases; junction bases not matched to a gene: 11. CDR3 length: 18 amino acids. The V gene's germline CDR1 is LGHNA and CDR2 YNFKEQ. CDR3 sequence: CASSYDYKTSGSSYEQYF. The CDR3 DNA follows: TGTGCCAGCAGCTACGACTATAAGACTAGCGGGAGCTCCTACGAGCAGTACTTC.

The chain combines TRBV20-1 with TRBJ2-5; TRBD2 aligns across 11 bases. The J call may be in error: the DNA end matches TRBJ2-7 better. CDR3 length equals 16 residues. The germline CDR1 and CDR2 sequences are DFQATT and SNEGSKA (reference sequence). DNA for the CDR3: TGCAGTGCTAGAGAGCTAAAGACTAGCGGGATACTCGAGCAGTACTTC. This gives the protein CSARELKTSGILEQYF.